A single sample is the source of the 29 T cell receptor beta chains below, sequenced in a study of cytomegalovirus exposure and HLA in healthy donors. PCR amplification relied on 60 Vbeta primers (plus 13 Jbeta primers). Profiled with immunoSEQ multiplex PCR; TCRdb holds only in-frame clones, not every one. Of around 130,000 clones detected, 65% to 90% appear once; the ten largest clones hold roughly 1.2%. Sequencing used PBMCs. These receptors were obtained from a girl aged 2 to 10 in good health and CMV-seronegative.

The chain combines TRBV9 with TRBJ2-3; TRBD2 matches 7 bases. Germline assignment: CDR1 SGDLS and CDR2 YYNGEE. V lost 0 bases and J lost 3; bases outside the gene matches: 7. This CDR3 has 16 amino acids. The CDR3: CASSVDRAGLTDTQYF. CDR3 bases: TGTGCCAGCAGCGTAGATAGAGCGGGGCTTACAGATACGCAGTATTTT.

The chain couples TRBV4-2 to TRBJ2-5; 7 bases are a match to TRBD1. From germline, CDR1 is LGHNA and CDR2 YNFKEQ. The CDR3 runs 15 residues. The junction had 7 bases not matched to a gene; V was cut back by 5 bases and J by 1 base. The CDR3 nucleotides are TGTGCCAGCAGCATTCGGAAGGGGGCCCAAGAGACCCAGTACTTC. This encodes CASSIRKGAQETQYF.

The chain combines TRBV4-1 with TRBJ2-7; 7 positions match TRBD1. The germline V gene encodes CDR1 MGHRA and CDR2 YSYEKL. The CDR3 spans 14 residues. J was trimmed by 2 bases and V by 1 base; bases with no gene match: 2. The CDR3 sequence is CASSQVRGPYEQYF. CDR3 sequence (DNA): TGCGCCAGCAGCCAAGTTAGGGGGCCCTACGAGCAGTACTTC.

This CDR3 is CASSLSGVTGANVLTF. DNA for the CDR3: TGCGCCAGCAGCTTGTCAGGGGTAACTGGGGCCAACGTCCTGACTTTC. The chain employs TRBV5-1 and TRBJ2-6, with D perhaps matching TRBD1 (6 bases). With 1 base removed from V and 2 bases from J, the gap between germline ends came to 10 bases. The CDR3 runs to 16 residues. Per the germline V gene, CDR1 is SGHRS and CDR2 is YFSETQ.

V usage is TRBV9 and J usage is TRBJ2-5, with TRBD1 matching over 9 bases. The CDR3 contains 16 residues. CDR1 is SGDLS, CDR2 YYNGEE, per germline. The ends lost 4 bases at V and 6 bases at J; junction bases unmatched: 13. CDR3 bases: TGTGCCAGCAGCCCCACTCCGGACAGGGGTGGGCAGACCCAGTACTTC. This codes for CASSPTPDRGGQTQYF.

The chain recombines TRBV4-1 with TRBJ2-1; a possible D gene is TRBD2 (6 bases). Germline CDR1 MGHRA, CDR2 YSYEKL. Trimming stripped 4 bases from V and 5 bases from J, with 21 bases between. CDR3 length: 17 amino acids. CDR3 coding DNA: TGCGCCAGCAGCCCCCCCCAACTAGCCTATGGGGACAATGAGCAGTTCTTC. This codes for CASSPPQLAYGDNEQFF.

The chain recombines TRBV27 with TRBJ2-1; 7 bases fit TRBD2. Germline loops: CDR1 MNHEY, CDR2 SMNVEV (reference sequence). Losses at the gene ends were 3 bases for V and 3 bases for J; bases not matched to a gene: 5. The CDR3 consists of 15 residues. The CDR3 sequence is CASSFAGLDYNEQFF. The CDR3 DNA reads TGTGCCAGCAGTTTTGCCGGACTAGACTACAATGAGCAGTTCTTC.

The CDR3 spells CASSLVPGTNTYEQYF. The CDR3 region has the DNA TGTGCCAGCAGCTTAGTTCCAGGGACTAATACCTACGAGCAGTACTTC. The chain recombines TRBV7-6 with TRBJ2-7; 7 bases are shared with TRBD2. CDR1 and CDR2 (germline): SGHVS, FNYEAQ. The CDR3 extends over 16 amino acids. V dropped 1 base and J dropped 2; count of bases not matched to a gene: 8.

This rearrangement joins TRBV6-5 to TRBJ2-3, with D perhaps TRBD2 (6 bases). Germline V CDR1 and CDR2: MNHEY, SVGAGI. V was trimmed by 6 bases and J by 5 bases, leaving 9 bases between them. The CDR3 runs to 12 residues. The CDR3 reads CASSPGGDTQYF. The CDR3 DNA reads TGTGCCAGCAGCCCCGGGGGAGATACGCAGTATTTT.

The chain joins TRBV5-6 to TRBJ2-3; TRBD2 aligns across 8 bases. V was clipped by 1 base and J by 2 bases; unmatched bases: 6. CDR1 and CDR2 from the germline V gene are SGHDT and YYEEEE. This CDR3 comprises 16 residues. CDR3 region: CASSLRLATLTDTQYF. The CDR3 bases are TGTGCCAGCAGCTTGAGACTAGCGACTCTCACAGATACGCAGTATTTT.

The genes are TRBV5-4 and TRBJ2-1; 9 nucleotides match TRBD2. With V trimmed by 0 bases and J by 9 bases, 7 bases remained unmatched. Germline V gene lookup returns CDR1 SGHNT and CDR2 YYREEE (reference sequence). The CDR3 extends over 15 amino acids. CDR3: CASSLGLAELTEQFF. The CDR3 DNA follows: TGTGCCAGCAGCTTGGGACTAGCGGAGCTAACTGAGCAGTTCTTC.

The genes are TRBV28 and TRBJ2-1; no clear D gene. The germline V gene has CDR1 MDHEN and CDR2 SYDVKM. This CDR3 contains 12 residues. The ends were cut back, 10 bases at V and 4 bases at J, with 11 bases in the middle. CDR3 nucleotide sequence: TGTGCCACCTCAGTAAATTACAATGAGCAGTTCTTC. It codes for CATSVNYNEQFF.

The chain has TRBV7-8 and TRBJ2-7; possibly TRBD1 for D (6 bases). The V end was cut by 5 bases, the J end by 7 bases, with 21 bases between. This CDR3 region has 15 residues. CDR1 and CDR2 from the germline V gene are SGHVS and FQNEAQ. Here the CDR3 DNA reads TGTGCCAGCAGCGGCTTGTGGGGGCGCGGTGGGGAGCAGTACTTC. Protein: CASSGLWGRGGEQYF.

The J gene is TRBJ2-6, the V gene TRBV19; 9 bases match TRBD1. The CDR3 is 18 amino acids. Germline V gene data show CDR1 as LNHDA and CDR2 as SQIVND (reference sequence). The trim removed 6 bases at V and 4 bases at J, leaving 13 bases unmatched. In DNA form, the CDR3 reads TGTGCCAGTAGGGCCTTAGGACAGGGGTTCTCCGGGGCCAACGTCCTGACTTTC. Translation gives CASRALGQGFSGANVLTF.

The chain joins TRBV4-2 to TRBJ2-2, with D perhaps TRBD2 (7 bases). CDR3 length: 16 residues. Germline assignment: CDR1 LGHNA and CDR2 YNFKEQ. Trimming took 1 base from V and 6 from J, leaving 15 bases between them. CDR3 coding DNA: TGTGCCAGCAGCCAAGGGGGAGGCGGGGGCGCCGGGGAGCTGTTTTTT. Translation gives CASSQGGGGGAGELFF.

Points on this clone: One junction end does not reproduce the germline sequence, and a read error may be involved. The chain is built from TRBV11-2 and TRBJ2-3; 7 bases align to TRBD2. This CDR3 has 12 residues. CDR1 is SGHAT and CDR2 is FQNNGV in the germline V gene. CDR3 amino acids: CASSLPSGEGSF. For the CDR3, the DNA is TGTGCCAGCAGCTTACCCTCCGGGGAGGGATCATTT.

J is TRBJ1-4 and V is TRBV11-2; no clear D. The V and J ends lost 6 bases and 0 bases respectively, with 11 bases between them. The germline V gene encodes CDR1 SGHAT and CDR2 FQNNGV. The CDR3 is made up of 15 amino acids. The CDR3 loop is CASSRGPSTNEKLFF. CDR3 nucleotide sequence: TGTGCCAGCAGTCGCGGGCCTTCAACTAATGAAAAACTGTTTTTT.

This clone appeared a few times. This rearrangement joins TRBV29-1 to TRBJ1-2; 10 bases map to TRBD1. Germline CDR1 and CDR2: SQVTM and ANQGSEA. This CDR3 region has 13 residues. The trim removed 6 bases at V and 4 bases at J, leaving 5 bases unmatched. CDR3 in amino acids: CSVAGQGPYGYTF. The CDR3 DNA reads TGCAGCGTCGCGGGACAGGGGCCCTATGGCTACACCTTC.

V and J are TRBV2 and TRBJ1-5, with a possible D match to TRBD1 (6 bases). The V gene lost 5 bases and the J gene lost 7 bases, with 15 bases spanning the gap. Germline CDR1 is SNHLY and CDR2 is FYNNEI. The CDR3 has 14 residues. In DNA form, the CDR3 reads TGTGCCAGCAGTAGGGGGAGGGTACGACAGCCCCAGCATTTT. Protein product: CASSRGRVRQPQHF.

This clone has more than one count but fewer than ten. V gene TRBV27 combines with J gene TRBJ2-7; 8 nucleotides line up with TRBD1. There are 14 residues in the CDR3. The ends lost 3 bases at V and 4 bases at J; junction bases unmatched: 5. Germline assignment: CDR1 MNHEY and CDR2 SMNVEV (reference sequence). CDR3 in DNA: TGTGCCAGCAGTTTCCGGGACAGGAGTTACGAGCAGTACTTC. Protein sequence: CASSFRDRSYEQYF.

This chain joins TRBV6-1 and TRBJ2-5; tentative D call: TRBD1 (5 bases). The germline V gene has CDR1 MNHNS and CDR2 SASEGT. V lost 6 bases and J 0 bases, leaving 8 bases between the germline ends. This CDR3 contains 13 residues. CDR3 protein: CASRVTDQETQYF. Written as DNA, the CDR3 is TGTGCCAGCAGGGTGACAGACCAAGAGACCCAGTACTTC.

The gene calls are TRBV4-1 and TRBJ2-6; D not resolved. The ends were cut back, 0 bases at V and 0 bases at J, with 9 bases in the middle. CDR1 and CDR2 (germline): MGHRA, YSYEKL. This CDR3 has 17 residues. CDR3 in amino acids: CASSQDLGSSGANVLTF. The CDR3 DNA is TGCGCCAGCAGCCAAGATCTAGGAAGCTCTGGGGCCAACGTCCTGACTTTC.

The chain couples TRBV7-8 to TRBJ1-4; 7 bases are a match to TRBD1. V lost 9 bases to trimming and J lost 7 bases; unmatched junction nucleotides: 8. CDR3 size: 13 residues. The germline gives CDR1 SGHVS, CDR2 FQNEAQ. CDR3 residues: CASTGTAAEKLFF. Here the CDR3 DNA reads TGTGCCAGTACCGGGACAGCCGCTGAAAAACTGTTTTTT. Based on the CDR3 plus reference TRBV7-8 and TRBJ1-4, the full variable domain is GAGVSQSPRYKVAKRGQDVALRCDPISGHVSLFWYQQALGQGPEFLTYFQNEAQLDKSGLPSDRFFAERPEGSVSTLKIQRTQQEDSAVYLCASTGTAAEKLFFGSGTQLSVL.

The chain combines TRBV5-5 with TRBJ2-3; 9 nucleotides match TRBD1. The ends lost 2 bases at V and 5 bases at J; junction bases unmatched: 3. The germline gives CDR1 SGHKS, CDR2 YYEKEE (reference sequence). CDR3 length: 14 residues. CDR3 coding DNA: TGTGCCAGCAGCTTCCGGACAGGGGTAGATACGCAGTATTTT. It yields the protein CASSFRTGVDTQYF. The full variable domain, with the rest looked up from reference TRBV5-5 and TRBJ2-3, is DAGVTQSPTHLIKTRGQQVTLRCSPISGHKSVSWYQQVLGQGPQFIFQYYEKEERGRGNFPDRFSARQFPNYSSELNVNALLLGDSALYLCASSFRTGVDTQYFGPGTRLTVL.

With regard to this clone: Other DNA variants within this sample encode the same CDR3. The rearrangement joins TRBV2 to TRBJ2-5; D gene ambiguous. Germline CDR1 and CDR2: SNHLY and FYNNEI. Trimming left V 2 bases short and J 2 bases short, with 6 bases between. This CDR3 has 13 amino acids. The CDR3 sequence: CASSEQVQETQYF. The CDR3, as DNA: TGTGCCAGCAGTGAACAGGTGCAAGAGACCCAGTACTTC.

This rearrangement joins TRBV4-3 to TRBJ1-4; TRBD1 aligns across 10 bases. In germline, CDR1 is LGHNA, CDR2 YSLEER. This CDR3 comprises 16 residues. The J segment lost 6 bases and the V segment lost 1 base, leaving 5 bases of the junction unmatched. Written as DNA, the CDR3 is TGCGCCAGCAGCCAAGGACAGGGGGCAGGACATGAAAAACTGTTTTTT. Translation gives CASSQGQGAGHEKLFF.

The V and J genes are TRBV5-4 and TRBJ2-7; 8 bases fit TRBD1. The CDR3 extends over 16 amino acids. V was pared by 4 bases and J by 3 bases, with 12 bases of the junction left unmatched. Per germline, CDR1 SGHNT and CDR2 YYREEE (reference sequence). In DNA, the CDR3 is TGTGCCAGCAGCAGAGAACCCGGGACAGGCGGCTACGAGCAGTACTTC. Amino acids: CASSREPGTGGYEQYF.

The chain uses TRBV5-6 and TRBJ1-1, with TRBD1 matching over 8 bases. This CDR3 is 13 amino acids long. The V segment lost 4 bases and the J segment 4 bases; nucleotides outside the gene matches: 3. The germline CDR1 and CDR2 sequences are SGHDT and YYEEEE. The DNA of the CDR3 is TGTGCCAGCAGCCAAACAGGGGGCACTGAAGCTTTCTTT. Encoded protein: CASSQTGGTEAFF.

This clone was counted between two and nine times. This chain connects TRBV5-4 to TRBJ1-1; the D gene is possibly TRBD1 (5 bases). From germline, CDR1 is SGHNT and CDR2 YYREEE (reference sequence). Trimming cost V 3 bases and J 6 bases, with 15 bases left between them. The CDR3 loop spans 14 amino acids. CDR3 protein: CASSSGLSGAEAFF. CDR3 in DNA: TGTGCCAGCAGCTCGGGACTCTCCGGGGCTGAAGCTTTCTTT.